What follows are 26 T cell receptor beta chains derived from one specimen sequenced in a study of blood T cells in healthy people across ages. The authors ran a second PCR of 7 to 11 cycles using a sample-barcoded 5' primer and a J-beta primer mix. TCRdb re-called the 5' RACE reads with MiXCR, one entry per CDR3 protein. The sample holds 600,000 to 850,000 distinct CDR3 sequences, roughly 43% seen once. Sequenced: blood. These receptors were collected from a woman aged 55 to 70 in good health.

This chain links TRBV14 with TRBJ1-2; perhaps TRBD1 as D (6 bases). CDR1 and CDR2 from the germline V gene are SGHDN and FVKESK. CDR3 size: 14 residues. Trimming cost V 2 bases and J 7 bases, with 14 bases left between them. The CDR3 region is CASSQLRGSGGYTF. CDR3 coding DNA: TGTGCCAGCAGCCAACTAAGGGGGAGCGGTGGCTACACCTTC.

The chain employs TRBV11-2 and TRBJ2-1; 14 bases are shared with TRBD2. Germline-derived CDR1 and CDR2 are SGHAT and FQNNGV. The CDR3 sequence is 15 residues long. Losses at the gene ends were 8 bases for V and 4 bases for J; bases not matched to a gene: 4. CDR3 amino acids: CASQGLAGVYNEQFF. As DNA, the CDR3 is TGTGCCAGCCAGGGACTAGCGGGGGTTTACAATGAGCAGTTCTTC.

The V gene is TRBV15, the J gene TRBJ2-1; 7 nucleotides line up with TRBD2. V lost 0 bases to trimming and J lost 6 bases; unmatched junction nucleotides: 11. Germline values: CDR1 LNHNV, CDR2 YYDKDF (reference sequence). The CDR3 is 17 amino acids. The CDR3 reads CATSREGVSGNRNEQFF. DNA of the CDR3: TGTGCCACCAGCAGAGAAGGGGTGAGCGGGAATCGCAATGAGCAGTTCTTC.

This clonotype was seen a handful of times. The CDR3 DNA sequence: TGCAGTGCTAGGGGGCCTGGGGTAACTAATGAAAAACTGTTTTTT. Its protein is CSARGPGVTNEKLFF. The rearrangement uses TRBV20-1 and TRBJ1-4, with D possibly matching TRBD1 (5 bases). The germline gives CDR1 DFQATT, CDR2 SNEGSKA (reference sequence). Trimming stripped 3 bases from V and 1 base from J, with 12 bases between. The CDR3 is 15 amino acids.

This rearrangement joins TRBV24-1 to TRBJ2-4; D gene uncertain. The CDR3 totals 11 residues. V lost 4 bases to trimming and J lost 7 bases, with 4 bases between them. Germline V lookup: CDR1 KGHDR, CDR2 SFDVKD. The CDR3 loop is CATSEQNIQYF. Written as DNA, the CDR3 is TGTGCCACCAGTGAACAGAACATTCAGTACTTC.

Details on this clonotype: The junction differs from germline at one of its ends, possibly a read error. This chain connects TRBV20-1 to TRBJ2-7; TRBD1 agrees at 7 bases. CDR1 is DFQATT and CDR2 is SNEGSKA in the germline V gene (reference sequence). CDR3 size: 14 residues. CDR3 protein: CSAGDRALHYEQYF. CDR3 coding DNA: TGCAGTGCTGGAGACAGGGCCCTTCACTACGAGCAGTACTTC.

This clonotype was recorded a few times. V is TRBV9 and J is TRBJ2-5; 11 bases fit TRBD1. CDR3 length: 16 amino acids. Looked up from germline, CDR1 is SGDLS and CDR2 is YYNGEE. The ends lost 3 bases at V and 4 bases at J; junction bases unmatched: 8. Here the CDR3 DNA reads TGTGCCAGCAGCGCTATGGGACAGGGGGTTGGAGAGACCCAGTACTTC. Translated: CASSAMGQGVGETQYF.

As regards this clonotype: This may arise from a read error, as a much more abundant clone is one base away. This chain uses TRBV29-1 with TRBJ2-1, with D perhaps matching TRBD1 or TRBD2 (5 bases each). Germline assignment: CDR1 SQVTM and CDR2 ANQGSEA. The CDR3 contains 16 residues. V was pared by 1 base and J by 2 bases, with 15 bases between. The CDR3 sequence: CSVEGGGDLAYNEQFF. CDR3 DNA sequence: TGCAGCGTTGAAGGCGGTGGGGACCTGGCCTACAATGAGCAGTTCTTC.

This clonotype was observed a few times. The chain combines TRBV6-2 or TRBV6-3 with TRBJ2-3; weak D call: TRBD2 (5 bases). CDR1 is MNHEY and CDR2 is SVGEGT in the germline V gene. The CDR3 totals 16 residues. V gave up 2 bases and J gave up 3 bases, with 15 bases separating them. CDR3 DNA: TGTGCCAGCAGTTACAAGCTAGCACATACTACAGATACGCAGTATTTT. Protein product: CASSYKLAHTTDTQYF.

Note on this clonotype: A read error is possible here, since a much larger clone lies one base away. The CDR3 is CASSYLNGREQFF. The CDR3 coding sequence is TGTGCCAGCAGTTATCTTAACGGACGGGAGCAGTTCTTC. V and J are TRBV6-2 or TRBV6-3 and TRBJ2-1; no definite D call. Per the germline V gene, CDR1 is MNHEY and CDR2 is SVGEGT. V dropped 3 bases and J dropped 10 bases, with 13 bases sitting between them. The CDR3 spans 13 residues.

This clonotype was recorded only once. One end of the junction does not line up with germline, which may come from a read error. The chain couples TRBV20-1 to TRBJ2-1, with D perhaps matching TRBD2 (5 bases). This CDR3 is built from 12 residues. Per the germline V gene, CDR1 is DFQATT and CDR2 is SNEGSKA (reference sequence). CDR3: CSARDREHEQLF. CDR3 DNA sequence: TGCAGTGCTAGGGATAGGGAGCATGAGCAGTTGTTC.

The DNA of the CDR3 is TGTGCCAGCAGCCCTCCCGGGACCCCCTACAATGAGCAGTTCTTC. It is translated as CASSPPGTPYNEQFF. The chain uses TRBV9 and TRBJ2-1; D is perhaps TRBD1 or TRBD2 (5 bases each). CDR3 length: 15 residues. The germline V gene has CDR1 SGDLS and CDR2 YYNGEE. Trimming stripped 4 bases from V and 2 bases from J, with 13 bases between.

This clonotype was seen at least ten times. The chain recombines TRBV4-3 with TRBJ2-3, with TRBD1 matching 8 bases. CDR3 length: 15 amino acids. Germline V gives CDR1 LGHNA, CDR2 YSLEER. Trimming took 1 base from V and 1 from J; bases not matched to a gene: 1. CDR3: CASSQVRGRTDTQYF. The CDR3 nucleotides are TGCGCCAGCAGCCAAGTCAGGGGGCGCACAGATACGCAGTATTTT.

This clonotype has just a few counts. This chain links TRBV4-2 with TRBJ2-5, with TRBD2 matching 8 bases. The CDR3 spans 15 residues. V trimming: 1 base; J trimming: 2 bases; junction bases outside the gene matches: 3. The germline V gene has CDR1 LGHNA and CDR2 YNFKEQ. The CDR3 nucleotides are TGTGCCAGCAGCCAAGGGGCGGGGGGACAAGAGACCCAGTACTTC. It is translated as CASSQGAGGQETQYF.

This clonotype came up a few times. The rearrangement joins TRBV3-1 to TRBJ2-3, with TRBD2 as a possible D gene (6 bases). CDR1 is LGHDT and CDR2 is YNNKEL in the germline V gene (reference sequence). CDR3 size: 16 residues. The V and J ends lost 1 base and 4 bases respectively, with 15 bases between them. The CDR3 sequence: CASSQGVGSTPDTQYF. Written as DNA, the CDR3 is TGTGCCAGCAGCCAAGGGGTCGGGAGTACCCCAGATACGCAGTATTTT.

The chain is built from TRBV20-1 and TRBJ2-2, with D possibly matching TRBD2 (6 bases). V dropped 4 bases and J dropped 3 bases, with 15 bases sitting between them. The CDR3 contains 15 residues. Germline-derived CDR1 and CDR2 are DFQATT and SNEGSKA (reference sequence). The CDR3 region is CSANLPGAHTGELFF. The CDR3 DNA reads as TGCAGTGCTAACCTTCCGGGAGCCCACACCGGGGAGCTGTTTTTT.

This rearrangement joins TRBV20-1 to TRBJ1-3; D may be TRBD1 (6 bases). V was pared by 2 bases and J by 1 base, with 9 bases between. Germline lookup yields CDR1 DFQATT and CDR2 SNEGSKA (reference sequence). The CDR3 sequence is 14 residues long. CDR3 loop: CSARQGTSGNTIYF. CDR3 nucleotide sequence: TGCAGTGCTAGACAGGGGACATCTGGAAACACCATATATTTT.

The chain links TRBV12-3 or TRBV12-4 to TRBJ1-4; 7 bases are shared with TRBD1. The V gene end was trimmed by 1 base and the J gene end by 0 bases; junction bases not matched to a gene: 5. The CDR3 runs to 17 residues. CDR3 DNA sequence: TGTGCCAGCAGTTTAGGGGGACAGCGAACAACTAATGAAAAACTGTTTTTT. Translating gives CASSLGGQRTTNEKLFF.

A few counts support this clonotype. A much larger clone lies one base from this, so it may be a read error. V is TRBV30 and J is TRBJ1-5, with D possibly matching TRBD1 (5 bases). The CDR3 is made up of 14 amino acids. The V gene's germline CDR1 is GTSNPN and CDR2 SVGIG (reference sequence). CDR3 loop: CAWSVTTEDQLQHF. The CDR3 DNA reads as TGTGCCTGGAGTGTAACGACAGAAGATCAGCTCCAGCATTTT. Combining the CDR3 with reference TRBV30 and TRBJ1-5 gives the whole variable domain SQTIHQWPATLVQPVGSPLSLECTVEGTSNPNLYWYRQAAGRGLQLLFYSVGIGQISSEVPQNLSASRPQDRQFILSSKKLLLSDSGFYLCAWSVTTEDQLQHFGDGTRLSIL.

In this sample, this clonotype turned up a few times. The CDR3 DNA reads TGCAGTGCTATGCCCGGGACTAGTACCTACAATGAGCAGTTCTTC. The encoded protein is CSAMPGTSTYNEQFF. The rearrangement uses TRBV20-1 and TRBJ2-1, with 8 bases that match TRBD2. V shed 4 bases and J 2 bases; nucleotides not matched to a gene: 7. Per germline, CDR1 DFQATT and CDR2 SNEGSKA (reference sequence). The CDR3 spans 15 residues.

The chain uses TRBV5-1 and TRBJ2-3; 14 bases fit TRBD2. V was pared by 0 bases and J by 1 base, with 4 bases of the junction left unmatched. There are 18 residues in the CDR3. Germline V lookup: CDR1 SGHRS, CDR2 YFSETQ. The CDR3: CASSLATSGGAGTDTQYF. The CDR3 region has the DNA TGCGCCAGCAGCTTGGCGACTAGCGGGGGGGCAGGCACAGATACGCAGTATTTT.

This clonotype was detected a few times. This rearrangement joins TRBV3-1 to TRBJ2-7; 8 bases map to TRBD1. V shed 6 bases, J shed 6 bases, and the junction held 13 bases outside the gene matches. CDR3 length equals 15 residues. Germline CDR1 and CDR2: LGHDT and YNNKEL (reference sequence). The CDR3: CASSENVGQGGEQYF. CDR3 coding DNA: TGTGCCAGCAGTGAGAATGTAGGACAGGGAGGCGAGCAGTACTTC.

The V call is TRBV21-1, the J call TRBJ2-1; the table's D call, TRBD1, has no DNA check behind it. TRBV21-1 is a known pseudogene. The CDR3 consists of 17 residues. The CDR3 DNA reads TGTGCCAGCAGCACCAGCCACGGCAGCACCCTGTACAATGAGCAGTTCTTC. Protein: CASSTSHGSTLYNEQFF.

The chain is built from TRBV20-1 and TRBJ2-3, with D possibly being TRBD2 (6 bases). The V end lost 5 bases, the J end lost 1 base, and 13 bases lay between the germline ends. From germline, CDR1 is DFQATT and CDR2 SNEGSKA (reference sequence). The CDR3 extends over 14 amino acids. The CDR3 sequence is CSAAGWGGTDTQYF. CDR3 sequence (DNA): TGCAGTGCTGCAGGGTGGGGGGGCACAGATACGCAGTATTTT.

This clonotype was detected only a few times. V and J are TRBV18 and TRBJ1-6; D is undetermined. The germline gives CDR1 KGHSH, CDR2 LQKENI. This CDR3 region has 17 residues. Trimming shortened V by 8 bases and J by 0 bases, and 17 bases separated the two germline ends. CDR3 sequence (DNA): TGTGCCAGCCAGGATAGACGGAAGAGCTCCTATAATTCACCCCTCCACTTT. This translates into CASQDRRKSSYNSPLHF.

The chain joins TRBV6-2 or TRBV6-3 to TRBJ2-3, with D maybe TRBD1 (5 bases). V dropped 5 bases and J dropped 6 bases, with 12 bases sitting between them. Looked up from germline, CDR1 is MNHEY and CDR2 is SVGEGT. The CDR3 sequence is 13 residues long. CDR3 coding DNA: TGTGCCAGCAGTCGCACTGGGGCGGATACGCAGTATTTT. This sequence encodes CASSRTGADTQYF.